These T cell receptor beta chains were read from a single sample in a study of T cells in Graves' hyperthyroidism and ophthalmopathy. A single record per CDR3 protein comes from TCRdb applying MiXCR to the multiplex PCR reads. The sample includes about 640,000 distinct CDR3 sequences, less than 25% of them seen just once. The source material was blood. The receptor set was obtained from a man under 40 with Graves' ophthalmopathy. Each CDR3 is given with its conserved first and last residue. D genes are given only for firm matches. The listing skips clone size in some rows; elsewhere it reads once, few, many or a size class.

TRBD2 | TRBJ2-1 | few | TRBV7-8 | TGTGCCAGCAGTTACCGGGACTACGACAATGAGCAGTTCTTC | CASSYRDYDNEQFF
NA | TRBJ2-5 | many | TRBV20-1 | TGCAGTGCTGGCGGCGGGATGGAGACCCAGTACTTC | CSAGGGMETQYF
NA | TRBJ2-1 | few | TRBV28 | TGTGCCAGCAGTTTAGGCCGGCCTTTTGAGCAGTTCTTC | CASSLGRPFEQFF
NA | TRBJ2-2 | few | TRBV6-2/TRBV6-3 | TGTGCCAGCACCCATTCCGAGATACATTTCGGGGAGCTGTTTTTT | CASTHSEIHFGELFF
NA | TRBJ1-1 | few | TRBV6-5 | TGTGCCAGCAGTTACTGGGGGACGAACACTGAAGCTTTCTTT | CASSYWGTNTEAFF
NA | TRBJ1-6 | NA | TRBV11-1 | TGTGCCAGCAGCTTACTTCCAGGGACTAATTCACCCCTCCACTTT | CASSLLPGTNSPLHF
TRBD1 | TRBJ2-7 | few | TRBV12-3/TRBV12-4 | TGTGCCAGCCTCGGGACAGGCTCCTACGAGCAGTACTTC | CASLGTGSYEQYF
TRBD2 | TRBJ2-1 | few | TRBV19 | TGTGCCAGTAGTATACGGCTAGCGGGAGGGGATGAGCAGTTCTTC | CASSIRLAGGDEQFF
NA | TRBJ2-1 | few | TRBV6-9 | TGTGCCAGCAGTTCCGCGGAAACCGACTACAATGAGCAGTTCTTC | CASSSAETDYNEQFF
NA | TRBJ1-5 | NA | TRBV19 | TGTGCCAGTAGTTTCCGGGACACAACCAATCAGCCCCAGCATTTT | CASSFRDTTNQPQHF
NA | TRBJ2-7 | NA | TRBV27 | TGTGCCAGCAGTTTGAACAGGGCGGGGGAGCAGTACTTC | CASSLNRAGEQYF
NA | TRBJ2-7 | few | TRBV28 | TGTGCCAGCAGCCTACAGCGGTGGGGACGCAACGAGCAGTACTTC | CASSLQRWGRNEQYF
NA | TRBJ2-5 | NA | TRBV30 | TGTGCCTGGAGTGTCCTTCCTCGTAGATGGGGAGAGACCCAGTACTTC | CAWSVLPRRWGETQYF
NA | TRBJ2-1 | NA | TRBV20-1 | TGCAGTGCTAGGGGCCTTAGCTCCTACAATGAGCAGTTCTTC | CSARGLSSYNEQFF
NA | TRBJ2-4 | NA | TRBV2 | TGTGCCAGCAGTGATGAGGGCTCCTTAGCCAAAAACATTCAGTACTTC | CASSDEGSLAKNIQYF
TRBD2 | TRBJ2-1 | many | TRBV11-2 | TGTGCCAGCAGCACACTAGCGAACTCCTACAATGAGCAGTTCTTC | CASSTLANSYNEQFF
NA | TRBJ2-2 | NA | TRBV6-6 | TGTGCCAGCAGTTACTCGGGCGTGGGGTTCGGGGAGCTGTTTTTT | CASSYSGVGFGELFF
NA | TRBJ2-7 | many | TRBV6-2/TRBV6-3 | TGTGCCAGCTCACCTACAGGGAGCTCCTACGAGCAGTACTTC | CASSPTGSSYEQYF
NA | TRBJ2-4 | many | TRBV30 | TGTGCCTGGAGTGTACCAGGGTTCATTCAGTACTTC | CAWSVPGFIQYF
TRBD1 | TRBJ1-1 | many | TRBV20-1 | TGCAGTGCTAAACGTCCCGGGACAGGGTTGAACACTGAAGCTTTCTTT | CSAKRPGTGLNTEAFF
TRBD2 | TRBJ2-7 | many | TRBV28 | TGTGCCAGCAGTACCCGACTAGCGGGATCCTACGAGCAGTACTTC | CASSTRLAGSYEQYF
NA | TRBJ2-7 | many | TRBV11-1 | TGTGCCAGCAGCTTAACGCGGGACACATCCTACGAGCAGTACTTC | CASSLTRDTSYEQYF
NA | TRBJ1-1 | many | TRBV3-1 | TGTGCCAGCAGCCATCCTCAGGGGAACACTGAAGCTTTCTTT | CASSHPQGNTEAFF
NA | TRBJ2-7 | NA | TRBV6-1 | TGTGCCAGCAGCCAAGTTCTCGGGACGCTCTACGAGCAGTACTTC | CASSQVLGTLYEQYF
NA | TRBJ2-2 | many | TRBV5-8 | TGTGCCAGCGAGAGGGCCGGGGAGCTGTTTTTT | CASERAGELFF
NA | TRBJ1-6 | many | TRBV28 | TGTGCCAGCAGCAAGGACAGAATGCTCCACTTT | CASSKDRMLHF
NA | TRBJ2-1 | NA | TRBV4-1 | TGCGCCAGCAGCCAAGTAGCCGATGAGCAGTTCTTC | CASSQVADEQFF
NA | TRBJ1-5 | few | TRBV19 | TGTGCCAGTAGAAAAACAGGGATCAATCAGCCCCAGCATTTT | CASRKTGINQPQHF
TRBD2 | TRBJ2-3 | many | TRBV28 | TGTGCCAGCAGTTTCACAAGTAGCGGGAGCACAGATACGCAGTATTTT | CASSFTSSGSTDTQYF
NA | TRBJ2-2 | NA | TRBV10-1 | TGCGCCACTGGGACTAACACCGGGGAGCTGTTTTTT | CATGTNTGELFF
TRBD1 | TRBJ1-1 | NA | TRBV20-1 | TGCAGTGCGGAAGCATCAGGGGGTTGGTACACTGAAGCTTTCTTT | CSAEASGGWYTEAFF
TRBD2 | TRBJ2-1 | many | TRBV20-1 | TGCAGTGCGAGGACTAGCGGGAGGGGTGAGCAGTTCTTC | CSARTSGRGEQFF